Following are 12 T cell receptor beta chains from one sample sequenced in a study of blood T cell repertoires in COVID-19 (dated by TCRdb to 2019 to 2021). Library generation was performed with the immunoSEQ multiplex PCR assay. Held by TCRdb, this immuneACCESS table contains in-frame sequences only and omits some clones. Under half of the omission traces to an unresolved V gene where checked; the cause of the rest is unknown. In all, the sample holds around 68,000 clones, and more than 65% of those were seen once. Of the sample, approximately 10% is held by the ten largest clones. Sequencing was carried out using peripheral blood. Receptor source: a woman in her 50s with acute or convalescent COVID-19.

Only one count was recorded for this clone. The chain carries TRBV10-3 and TRBJ1-1; no firm D call. Germline CDR1 reads ENHRY; CDR2 reads SYGVKD. V was pared by 5 bases and J by 7 bases, with 8 bases between. This CDR3 comprises 11 residues. Written as DNA, the CDR3 is TGTGCCATCAGTATGGCATATGAAGCTTTCTTT. Translation gives CAISMAYEAFF.

Only a few counts were recorded for this clone. V and J are TRBV7-9 and TRBJ1-5, with a tentative D call TRBD1 (6 bases). Germline lookup yields CDR1 SEHNR and CDR2 FQNEAQ (reference sequence). V was trimmed by 0 bases and J by 1 base, leaving 10 bases between them. The CDR3 runs 16 residues. The DNA for the CDR3 is TGTGCCAGCAGCTTAGCGTCGGGGGGCAGCAATCAGCCCCAGCATTTT. As protein: CASSLASGGSNQPQHF. Looking up the rest from reference TRBV7-9 and TRBJ1-5 gives the full variable domain: DTGVSQNPRHKITKRGQNVTFRCDPISEHNRLYWYRQTLGQGPEFLTYFQNEAQLEKSRLLSDRFSAERPKGSFSTLEIQRTEQGDSAMYLCASSLASGGSNQPQHFGDGTRLSIL.

The CDR3 loop reads CASSSTGRRNYNEQFF. The DNA of the CDR3 is TGTGCCAGCAGCTCAACAGGGCGGAGGAACTACAATGAGCAGTTCTTC. This chain joins TRBV13 and TRBJ2-1; tentatively, D is TRBD1 (6 bases). There are 16 residues in the CDR3. Between the trimmed V and J ends, which lost 4 bases and 3 bases, there was a span of 16 bases. CDR1 and CDR2 (germline): PRHDT, FYEKMQ (reference sequence).

The chain employs TRBV2 and TRBJ2-4; D might be TRBD2 (6 bases). Trimming cost V 3 bases and J 0 bases, with 12 bases left between them. Germline assignment: CDR1 SNHLY and CDR2 FYNNEI. The CDR3 extends over 16 amino acids. Here the CDR3 DNA reads TGTGCCAGCAGTGACCGTGGGACTCAAGCCAAAAACATTCAGTACTTC. Translation: CASSDRGTQAKNIQYF.

The chain is built from TRBV18 and TRBJ2-7, with D tentatively TRBD1 (7 bases). The V gene lost 2 bases and the J gene lost 4 bases, with 21 bases spanning the gap. There are 17 residues in the CDR3. Germline assignment: CDR1 KGHSH and CDR2 LQKENI. This CDR3 reads CASSPKGGQPTLYEQYF. CDR3 nucleotide sequence: TGTGCCAGCTCACCAAAGGGGGGACAGCCAACCTTATACGAGCAGTACTTC.

This chain links TRBV20-1 with TRBJ2-1; TRBD2 is a possible D gene (6 bases). The CDR3 runs 12 residues. V was clipped by 3 bases and J by 9 bases, with 12 bases between them. Germline V lookup: CDR1 DFQATT, CDR2 SNEGSKA (reference sequence). CDR3 sequence reads: CSASREFGEQFF. CDR3 in DNA: TGCAGTGCTAGTCGGGAGTTCGGTGAGCAGTTCTTC.

The chain employs TRBV15 and TRBJ1-5; D is undetermined. The CDR3 is 15 amino acids. V was clipped by 7 bases and J by 3 bases, with 16 bases between them. Germline-derived CDR1 and CDR2 are LNHNV and YYDKDF (reference sequence). The CDR3 nucleotides read TGTGCCACCACCCGAGAGGCAGGCTACAATCAGCCCCAGCATTTT. It specifies CATTREAGYNQPQHF.

This rearrangement joins TRBV9 to TRBJ1-1; the match to TRBD1 covers 9 bases. The CDR3 length is 15 residues. The ends lost 0 bases at V and 9 bases at J; junction bases unmatched: 9. Germline V lookup: CDR1 SGDLS, CDR2 YYNGEE. The DNA for the CDR3 is TGTGCCAGCAGCGTAGGGCTGGGACAGGGCGGGAAAGCTTTCTTT. Its translation: CASSVGLGQGGKAFF.

The rearrangement uses TRBV4-1 and TRBJ2-7; perhaps TRBD1 as D (5 bases). With 8 bases removed from V and 3 bases from J, the gap between germline ends came to 20 bases. The CDR3 is 15 residues long. Germline V gives CDR1 MGHRA, CDR2 YSYEKL. In DNA form, the CDR3 reads TGCGCCAGCCCCTCAAGGGGCACGAGAAGCTACGAGCAGTACTTC. Translation: CASPSRGTRSYEQYF.

The chain combines TRBV11-2 with TRBJ2-5; D is perhaps TRBD1 (5 bases). Germline V gives CDR1 SGHAT, CDR2 FQNNGV. The CDR3 consists of 13 residues. Trimming took 5 bases from V and 5 from J, leaving 12 bases between them. The CDR3, as DNA: TGTGCCAGCAGCCCAGGGAACGGGGAGACCCAGTACTTC. Amino acids: CASSPGNGETQYF. The variable domain in full, with the rest retrieved from reference TRBV11-2 and TRBJ2-5, is EAGVAQSPRYKIIEKRQSVAFWCNPISGHATLYWYQQILGQGPKLLIQFQNNGVVDDSQLPKDRFSAERLKGVDSTLKIQPAKLEDSAVYLCASSPGNGETQYFGPGTRLLVL.

The chain couples TRBV19 to TRBJ2-7; possibly TRBD2 for D (6 bases). Germline assignment: CDR1 LNHDA and CDR2 SQIVND (reference sequence). Trimming took off 3 bases at V and 6 bases at J, with 15 bases between the two ends. The CDR3 contains 14 residues. The CDR3 DNA reads as TGTGCCAGTAGTATGACGGGAGTTTTACGCGAGCAGTACTTC. Its translation is CASSMTGVLREQYF.

This chain connects TRBV29-1 to TRBJ1-2, with D perhaps matching TRBD1 (6 bases). V shed 7 bases and J shed 4 bases, with 22 bases lying between them. This CDR3 spans 15 amino acids. CDR1 is SQVTM and CDR2 is ANQGSEA in the germline V gene. In DNA, the CDR3 is TGCAGCGCCCGGTCAGGGGCCGGCCAGGGCTATGGCTACACCTTC. Its protein is CSARSGAGQGYGYTF.